What follows describes a single T cell receptor (beta chain). Per germline, CDR1 SGHVS and CDR2 FNYEAQ. The CDR3 extends over 13 amino acids. The ends were cut back, 5 bases at V and 4 bases at J, with 11 bases in the middle. Clones were sequenced by immunoSEQ multiplex PCR, and TCRdb holds only the in-frame ones, with some missing. The sample lists about 24,000 clones, 75% to 85% seen once, with 4% to 4.5% in the top ten. The data were taken from a study of T cells in narcolepsy. Input material: memory (CD45RA-) CD4+ T cells from blood. This clonotype was sampled from a human donor in good health. The rearrangement joins TRBV7-6 to TRBJ2-5; possible D gene TRBD2, 5 bases. The CDR3 coding sequence is TGTGCCAGCAGCCCGGACTGGGGAGAGACCCAGTACTTC. It codes for CASSPDWGETQYF.